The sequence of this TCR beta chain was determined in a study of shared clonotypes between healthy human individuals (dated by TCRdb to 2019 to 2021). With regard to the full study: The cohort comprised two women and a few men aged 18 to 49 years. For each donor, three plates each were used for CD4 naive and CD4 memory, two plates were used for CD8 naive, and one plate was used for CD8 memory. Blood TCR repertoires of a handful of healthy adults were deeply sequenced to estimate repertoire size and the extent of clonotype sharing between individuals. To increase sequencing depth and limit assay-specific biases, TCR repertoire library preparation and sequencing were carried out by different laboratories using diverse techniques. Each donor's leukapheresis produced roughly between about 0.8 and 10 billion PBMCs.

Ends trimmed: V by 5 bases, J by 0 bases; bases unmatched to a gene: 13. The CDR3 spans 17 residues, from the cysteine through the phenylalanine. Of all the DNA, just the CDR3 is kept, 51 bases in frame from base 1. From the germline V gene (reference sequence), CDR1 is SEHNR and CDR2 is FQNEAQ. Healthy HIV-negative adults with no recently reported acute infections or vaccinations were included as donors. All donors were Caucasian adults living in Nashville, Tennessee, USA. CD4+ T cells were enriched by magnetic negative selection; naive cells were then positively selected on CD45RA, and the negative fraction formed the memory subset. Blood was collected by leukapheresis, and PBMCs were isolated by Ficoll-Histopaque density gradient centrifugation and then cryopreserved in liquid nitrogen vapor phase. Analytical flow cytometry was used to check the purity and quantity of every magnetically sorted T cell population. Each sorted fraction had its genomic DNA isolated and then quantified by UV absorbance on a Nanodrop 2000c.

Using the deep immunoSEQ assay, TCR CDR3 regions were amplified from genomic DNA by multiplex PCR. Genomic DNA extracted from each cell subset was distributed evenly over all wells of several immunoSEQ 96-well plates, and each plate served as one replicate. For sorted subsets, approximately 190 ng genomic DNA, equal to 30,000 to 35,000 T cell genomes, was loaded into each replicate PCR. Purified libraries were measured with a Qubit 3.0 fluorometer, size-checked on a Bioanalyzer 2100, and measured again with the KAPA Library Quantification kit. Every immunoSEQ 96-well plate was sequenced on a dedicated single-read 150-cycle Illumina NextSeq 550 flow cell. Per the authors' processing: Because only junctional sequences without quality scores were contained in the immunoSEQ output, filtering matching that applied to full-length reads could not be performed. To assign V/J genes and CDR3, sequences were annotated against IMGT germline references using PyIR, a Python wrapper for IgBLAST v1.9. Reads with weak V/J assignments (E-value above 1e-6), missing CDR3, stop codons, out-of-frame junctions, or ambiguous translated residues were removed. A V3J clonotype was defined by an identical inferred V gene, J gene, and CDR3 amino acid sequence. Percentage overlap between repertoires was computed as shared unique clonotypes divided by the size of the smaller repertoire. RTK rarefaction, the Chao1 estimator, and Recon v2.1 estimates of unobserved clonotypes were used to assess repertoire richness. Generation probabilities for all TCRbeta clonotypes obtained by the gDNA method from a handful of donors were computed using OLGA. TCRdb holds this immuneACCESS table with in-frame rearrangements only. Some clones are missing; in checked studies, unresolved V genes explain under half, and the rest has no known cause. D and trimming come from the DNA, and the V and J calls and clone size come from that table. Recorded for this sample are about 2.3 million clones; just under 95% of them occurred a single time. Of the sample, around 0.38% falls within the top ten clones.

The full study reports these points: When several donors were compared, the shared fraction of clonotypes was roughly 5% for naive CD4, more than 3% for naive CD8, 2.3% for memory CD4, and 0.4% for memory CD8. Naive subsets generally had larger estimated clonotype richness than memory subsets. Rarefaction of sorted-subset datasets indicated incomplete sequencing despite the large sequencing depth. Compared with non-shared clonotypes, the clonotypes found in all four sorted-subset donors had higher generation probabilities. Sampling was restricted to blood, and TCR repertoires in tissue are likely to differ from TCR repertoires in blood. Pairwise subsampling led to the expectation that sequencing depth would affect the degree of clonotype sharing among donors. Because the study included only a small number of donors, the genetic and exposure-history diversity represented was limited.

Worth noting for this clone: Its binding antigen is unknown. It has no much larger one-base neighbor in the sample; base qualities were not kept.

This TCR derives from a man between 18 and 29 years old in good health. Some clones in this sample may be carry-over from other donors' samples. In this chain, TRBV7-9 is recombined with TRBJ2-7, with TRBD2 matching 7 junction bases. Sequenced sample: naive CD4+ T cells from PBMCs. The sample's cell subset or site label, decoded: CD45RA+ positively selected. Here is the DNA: TGTGCCAGCAGCCTCGGGGAGGGAGGGAAATTCTCCTACGAGCAGTACTTC. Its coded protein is CASSLGEGGKFSYEQYF.